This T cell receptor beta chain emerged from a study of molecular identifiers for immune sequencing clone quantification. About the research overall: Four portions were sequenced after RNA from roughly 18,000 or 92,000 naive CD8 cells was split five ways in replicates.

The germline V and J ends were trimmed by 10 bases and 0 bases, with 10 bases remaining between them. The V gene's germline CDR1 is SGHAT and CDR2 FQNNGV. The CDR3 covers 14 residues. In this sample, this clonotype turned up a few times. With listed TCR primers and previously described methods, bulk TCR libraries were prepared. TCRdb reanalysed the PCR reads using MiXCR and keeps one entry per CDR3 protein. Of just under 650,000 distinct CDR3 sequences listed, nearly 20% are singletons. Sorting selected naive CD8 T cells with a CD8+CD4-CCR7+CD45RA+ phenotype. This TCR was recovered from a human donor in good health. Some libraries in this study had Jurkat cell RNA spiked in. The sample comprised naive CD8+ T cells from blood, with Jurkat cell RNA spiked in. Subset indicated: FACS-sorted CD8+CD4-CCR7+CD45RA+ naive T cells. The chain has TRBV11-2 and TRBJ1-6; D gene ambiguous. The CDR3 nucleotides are TGTGCCACCGCACTGAACTCCTATAATTCACCCCTCCACTTT. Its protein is CATALNSYNSPLHF.